This TCR beta chain emerged from a study of control samples from healthy donors and cancer patients. Clones were read by immunoSEQ multiplex PCR, and TCRdb kept only the in-frame ones, dropping some. The table lists 170,000 or so clones, approximately 96% of them singletons, with about 8.5% in the top ten. Deletions cut 4 bases from V and 6 bases from J, with 13 bases between. The CDR3 consists of 13 residues. CDR1 and CDR2 (germline): SGHRS, YFSETQ. This TCR was recovered from a woman in her thirties or forties in good health. V usage is TRBV5-1 and J usage is TRBJ1-1; D gene ambiguous. The sample taken for sequencing was blood. CDR3 sequence: CASSTSTSAEAFF. Written as DNA, the CDR3 is TGCGCCAGCAGCACTTCCACGTCCGCTGAAGCTTTCTTT.